This TCR beta chain was observed in a study of cytomegalovirus exposure and HLA in healthy donors. The study, taken as a whole, reports: Cytomegalovirus-associated status was assigned to fewer than 200 TCR beta chains. According to an earlier analysis, most TCR beta V segments yielded productive rearrangements about 87% or about 30% of the time.

V lost 1 base and J 4 bases, leaving 10 bases between the germline ends. The CDR3 has 14 amino acids. CDR1 and CDR2 (germline): LGHNA, YSLEER. Both 60 Vbeta primers and 13 Jbeta primers went into the PCR. Assay: immunoSEQ multiplex PCR; the TCRdb copy retains only in-frame clones and omits some. The sample consists of 69,000 or so clones, about 75% of them appearing once. With regard to this clone: What it binds is unknown.

Sequenced sample: PBMCs. The receptor comes from a man between 18 and 35 years old in good health and CMV-seronegative. The rearrangement joins TRBV4-3 to TRBJ1-1; no firm D call. CDR3: CASSQVDTATEAFF. The CDR3 nucleotides read TGCGCCAGCAGCCAAGTAGACACCGCCACTGAAGCTTTCTTT.